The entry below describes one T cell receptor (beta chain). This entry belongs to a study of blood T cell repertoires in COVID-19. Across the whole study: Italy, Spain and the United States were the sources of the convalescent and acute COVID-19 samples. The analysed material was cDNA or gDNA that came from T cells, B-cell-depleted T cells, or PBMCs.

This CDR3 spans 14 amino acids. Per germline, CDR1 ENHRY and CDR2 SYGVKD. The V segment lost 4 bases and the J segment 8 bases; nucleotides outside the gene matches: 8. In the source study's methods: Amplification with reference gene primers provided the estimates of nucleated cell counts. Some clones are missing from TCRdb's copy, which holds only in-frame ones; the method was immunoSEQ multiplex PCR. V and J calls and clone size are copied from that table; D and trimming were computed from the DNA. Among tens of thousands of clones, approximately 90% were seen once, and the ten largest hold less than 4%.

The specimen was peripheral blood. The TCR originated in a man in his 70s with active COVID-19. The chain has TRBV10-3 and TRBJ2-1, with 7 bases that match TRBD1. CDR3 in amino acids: CAISVTTGTDEQFF. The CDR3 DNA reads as TGTGCCATCAGTGTAACGACAGGGACGGATGAGCAGTTCTTC.